This T cell receptor (beta chain) was captured in a study of spatial heterogeneity in lung cancer. Study conclusions and caveats: How many expanded intratumoral alpha and beta TCRs were present tracked the tumor mutation count, which was a count of nonsynonymous mutations.

The CDR3 is made up of 14 amino acids. Germline V lookup: CDR1 LGHDT, CDR2 YNNKEL (reference sequence). V dropped 1 base and J dropped 6 bases, with 9 bases sitting between them. This clonotype was recorded many times. Its antigen is currently unknown. Stated time point: sample taken at primary tumor resection. TCRdb itself ran the 5' RACE reads through MiXCR, one entry per CDR3 protein. Of around 100,000 distinct CDR3 sequences in the sample, under 4.5% were seen once. The chain combines TRBV3-1 with TRBJ1-4; no clear D gene. The sample consisted of lung tumor tissue, taken at surgery. The TCR was taken from a male donor with early-stage non-small cell lung cancer. The DNA of the CDR3 is TGTGCCAGCAGCCAAGTCCCCCGGGATGAAAAACTGTTTTTT. Protein: CASSQVPRDEKLFF.